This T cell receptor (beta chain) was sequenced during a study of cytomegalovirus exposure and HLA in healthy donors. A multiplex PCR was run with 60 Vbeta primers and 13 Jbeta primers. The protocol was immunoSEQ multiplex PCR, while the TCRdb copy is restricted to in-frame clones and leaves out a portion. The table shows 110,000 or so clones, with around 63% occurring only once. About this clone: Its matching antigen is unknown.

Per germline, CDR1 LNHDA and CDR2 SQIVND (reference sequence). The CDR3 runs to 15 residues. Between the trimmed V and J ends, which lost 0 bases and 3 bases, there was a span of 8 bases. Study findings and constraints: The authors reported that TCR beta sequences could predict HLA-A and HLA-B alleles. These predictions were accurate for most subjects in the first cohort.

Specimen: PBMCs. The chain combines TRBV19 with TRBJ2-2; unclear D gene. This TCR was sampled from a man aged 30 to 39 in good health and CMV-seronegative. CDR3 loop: CASSIDLGYTGELFF. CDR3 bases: TGTGCCAGTAGTATAGATCTAGGATACACCGGGGAGCTGTTTTTT.